The entry below describes one T cell receptor (beta chain). The assay was immunoSEQ multiplex PCR, and TCRdb's table has in-frame clones only and misses some. Of about 140,000 clones in the sample, 94% are singletons; the top ten hold about an eighth. This specimen belongs to a study of control samples from healthy donors and cancer patients. Looked up from germline, CDR1 is SGHDN and CDR2 is FVKESK. This CDR3 is 17 amino acids long. Between the trimmed V and J ends, which lost 1 base and 6 bases, there was a span of 16 bases. Sequenced: blood. This sequence was found in a man aged 35 to 55 in good health. This chain joins TRBV14 and TRBJ1-6; possibly TRBD1 for D (5 bases). Written as DNA, the CDR3 is TGTGCCAGCAGCCAAGGGACACAGGCTTTCGGTAATTCACCCCTCCACTTT. Its protein is CASSQGTQAFGNSPLHF.